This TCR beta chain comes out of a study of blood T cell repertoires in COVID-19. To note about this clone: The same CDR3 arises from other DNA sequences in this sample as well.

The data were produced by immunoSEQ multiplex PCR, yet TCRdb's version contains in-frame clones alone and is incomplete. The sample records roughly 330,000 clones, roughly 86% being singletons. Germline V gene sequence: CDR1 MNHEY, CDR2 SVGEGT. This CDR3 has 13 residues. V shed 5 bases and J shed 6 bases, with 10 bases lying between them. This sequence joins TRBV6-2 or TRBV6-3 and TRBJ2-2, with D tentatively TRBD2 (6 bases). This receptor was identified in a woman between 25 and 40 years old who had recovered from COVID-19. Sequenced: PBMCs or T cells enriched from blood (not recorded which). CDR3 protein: CASSLSGAGELFF. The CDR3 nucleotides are TGTGCCAGCAGTCTGTCGGGGGCCGGGGAGCTGTTTTTT.